Below, 16 T cell receptor beta chains from the same sample are listed, as sequenced in a study of regulatory T cells in long-lasting Graves disease. With iRepertoire HTBI primers and Arm-PCR of CDR3 regions, TCR beta libraries were built. TCRdb passed the multiplex PCR reads through MiXCR, listing each CDR3 protein once. Of about 520,000 distinct CDR3 sequences detected, approximately 12% appear once; the ten largest clones hold about 8.9%. The time point denotes: newly diagnosed GD, antithyroid drugs for less than 3 months. RNA extracted from PBMCs served as the sequencing template. The same data also went into a second study, on T cells in Graves' hyperthyroidism and ophthalmopathy.

The sequencing used peripheral blood mononuclear cells (PBMCs), collected at new diagnosis, from a patient treated with antithyroid drugs. The receptors derive from a woman in her twenties or thirties with Graves disease.

Of note for this clonotype: A single base separates this from a much larger clone, so it may be a read error. This chain uses TRBV2 with TRBJ2-7; TRBD1 agrees at 9 bases. Germline CDR1 SNHLY, CDR2 FYNNEI. Trimming took 3 bases from V and 7 from J; bases not matched to a gene: 10. The CDR3 sequence is 15 residues long. In DNA, the CDR3 is TGTGCCAGCAGTGATCTCGGACAGGGGTACAATGAGCAGTACTTC. It encodes CASSDLGQGYNEQYF.

This clonotype came up many times. This sequence joins TRBV7-2 and TRBJ2-5; the match to TRBD2 covers 13 bases. This CDR3 is built from 17 residues. Trimming at V came to 5 bases and at J to 4 bases, leaving 10 bases not matched to a gene. CDR1 and CDR2 (germline): SGHTA, FQGNSA. The CDR3 loop reads CASSTRRTSGRRETQYF. CDR3 coding DNA: TGTGCCAGCAGCACCAGACGGACTAGCGGGAGAAGAGAGACCCAGTACTTC.

At least ten counts were recorded for this clonotype. This chain links TRBV28 with TRBJ1-1, with D uncertain. The CDR3 totals 12 residues. Germline lookup yields CDR1 MDHEN and CDR2 SYDVKM. V dropped 3 bases and J dropped 11 bases, with 13 bases sitting between them. CDR3 sequence (DNA): TGTGCCAGCAGTTTTGGCCCAAGGACGGCTTTCTTT. Translating gives CASSFGPRTAFF.

At least ten counts were recorded for this clonotype. The chain joins TRBV2 to TRBJ1-5; TRBD1 matches 11 bases. Germline CDR1 SNHLY, CDR2 FYNNEI. With V trimmed by 7 bases and J by 6 bases, 5 bases remained unmatched. This CDR3 spans 14 amino acids. CDR3 loop: CASKGQGAIQPQHF. CDR3 bases: TGTGCCAGCAAAGGACAGGGGGCGATTCAGCCCCAGCATTTT.

The chain employs TRBV12-3 or TRBV12-4 and TRBJ1-5; possible D gene TRBD1, 5 bases. Deletions cut 7 bases from V and 0 bases from J, with 13 bases between. The CDR3 runs 15 residues. The CDR3 protein is CASTLGLSSNQPQHF. DNA for the CDR3: TGTGCCAGCACCTTGGGACTGTCTAGCAATCAGCCCCAGCATTTT.

The V call is TRBV10-3, the J call TRBJ1-1; D ambiguous. Germline V gene lookup returns CDR1 ENHRY and CDR2 SYGVKD. V was shortened by 1 base and J by 0 bases, with 9 bases between the two germline ends. This CDR3 is 15 amino acids long. The CDR3 spells CAISEFNSMNTEAFF. In DNA form, the CDR3 reads TGTGCCATCAGTGAGTTCAACAGCATGAACACTGAAGCTTTCTTT.

This clonotype was seen at least ten times. The V and J genes are TRBV12-3 or TRBV12-4 and TRBJ1-6; TRBD1 aligns across 7 bases. The CDR3 sequence is 17 residues long. V gave up 3 bases and J gave up 5 bases; unmatched junction bases: 10. The CDR3 spells CASSFKGAHFNNSPLHF. The CDR3, as DNA: TGTGCCAGCAGTTTTAAGGGGGCACATTTCAATAATTCACCCCTCCACTTT.

Many counts were recorded for this clonotype. This sequence joins TRBV28 and TRBJ1-6; D is unresolved. Germline lookup yields CDR1 MDHEN and CDR2 SYDVKM. This CDR3 comprises 16 residues. The V end lost 6 bases, the J end lost 6 bases, and 18 bases lay between the germline ends. As DNA, the CDR3 is TGTGCCAGCAGCGCCCCTGAGCCACTGATTAATTCACCCCTCCACTTT. It encodes CASSAPEPLINSPLHF.

This clonotype came up many times. This chain uses TRBV29-1 with TRBJ1-1; 7 nucleotides line up with TRBD1. Germline lookup yields CDR1 SQVTM and CDR2 ANQGSEA. The V segment lost 7 bases and the J segment 4 bases; nucleotides outside the gene matches: 9. The CDR3 is 13 residues long. The CDR3 sequence: CSAGTGVGTEAFF. In DNA form, the CDR3 reads TGCAGCGCCGGTACAGGGGTTGGCACTGAAGCTTTCTTT. The full variable domain, its missing parts supplied by reference TRBV29-1 and TRBJ1-1, is SAVISQKPSRDICQRGTSLTIQCQVDSQVTMMFWYRQQPGQSLTLIATANQGSEATYESGFVIDKFPISRPNLTFSTLTVSNMSPEDSSIYLCSAGTGVGTEAFFGQGTRLTVV.

This clonotype was detected many times. V usage is TRBV2 and J usage is TRBJ2-5; D is unclear. The CDR3 is made up of 13 amino acids. Germline V gene sequence: CDR1 SNHLY, CDR2 FYNNEI. With 8 bases removed from V and 1 base from J, the gap between germline ends came to 11 bases. The CDR3 DNA reads as TGTGCCAGCTCTGTCCCAGGCCAAGAGACCCAGTACTTC. Its protein is CASSVPGQETQYF.

Ten or more counts support this clonotype. The V gene is TRBV2, the J gene TRBJ2-1; 9 bases are shared with TRBD2. Germline loops: CDR1 SNHLY, CDR2 FYNNEI. This CDR3 is built from 15 residues. J gave up 3 bases and V 6 bases, and 6 bases lay outside the gene matches. The CDR3 region is CASSALTSGYNEQFF. The CDR3 bases are TGTGCCAGCAGCGCCCTGACTAGCGGCTACAATGAGCAGTTCTTC.

The chain combines TRBV11-1 with TRBJ1-6, with D tentatively TRBD1 (6 bases). The CDR3 has 15 amino acids. Per germline, CDR1 SGHAT and CDR2 FQDESV (reference sequence). V was clipped by 3 bases and J by 5 bases, with 11 bases between them. The CDR3 coding sequence is TGTGCCAGCAGCTTGAGGGGGATGCATAATTCACCCCTCCACTTT. Translating it yields CASSLRGMHNSPLHF. Looking up the rest from reference TRBV11-1 and TRBJ1-6 gives the full variable domain: EAEVAQSPRYKITEKSQAVAFWCDPISGHATLYWYRQILGQGPELLVQFQDESVVDDSQLPKDRFSAERLKGVDSTLKIQPAELGDSAMYLCASSLRGMHNSPLHFGNGTRLTVT.

This clonotype was seen at least ten times. The V call is TRBV13, the J call TRBJ2-1, with 8 bases that match TRBD2. Germline loops: CDR1 PRHDT, CDR2 FYEKMQ (reference sequence). This CDR3 region has 16 residues. Trimming at V came to 0 bases and at J to 9 bases, leaving 10 bases not matched to a gene. In DNA, the CDR3 is TGTGCCAGCAGCTTAGGGGGCACCGGGAGGGCCAGTGAGCAGTTCTTC. Encoded protein: CASSLGGTGRASEQFF.

This clonotype was seen many times. The chain is built from TRBV28 and TRBJ2-1; 10 positions match TRBD2. This CDR3 region has 17 residues. After removal of 5 bases from V and 8 bases from J, the junction contained 15 bases not matched to a gene. Germline CDR1 reads MDHEN; CDR2 reads SYDVKM. This CDR3 reads CASSSGLAVILSHEQFF. The CDR3 DNA is TGTGCCAGCAGTAGTGGACTAGCGGTAATCCTGAGCCATGAGCAGTTCTTC.

This clonotype was detected many times. The V gene is TRBV11-3, the J gene TRBJ1-1; D is undetermined. The germline V gene has CDR1 SGHNT and CDR2 YENEEA. The V and J ends lost 2 bases and 7 bases respectively, with 8 bases between them. The CDR3 consists of 12 residues. This CDR3 is CASSLPYSEAFF. CDR3 nucleotide sequence: TGTGCCAGCAGCTTACCCTACAGTGAAGCTTTCTTT.

On this clonotype itself: One base away lies a much larger clone, so this may be a sequencing read error. The chain recombines TRBV27 with TRBJ1-5, with D hard to call. The germline CDR1 and CDR2 sequences are MNHEY and SMNVEV (reference sequence). The CDR3 contains 16 residues. The CDR3 here is CASSLKGLVANQRQHF. For the CDR3, the DNA is TGTGCCAGCAGTTTAAAGGGCCTCGTCGCCAATCAGCGCCAGCATTTT.